What follows is one T cell receptor (beta chain) and its context. TCRdb keeps only in-frame clones here, not all; method: immunoSEQ multiplex PCR. The sample records about 80,000 clones, roughly nine tenths being singletons. The data originate from a study of control samples from healthy donors and cancer patients. This sequence originates from a woman aged 60-75 years in good health. Sequenced input: blood.

CDR3 DNA sequence: TGTGCCAGCAGCTTGGCGCACAGGGGGCTAGATGAAGCTTTCTTT. As protein: CASSLAHRGLDEAFF. The chain uses TRBV11-2 and TRBJ1-1; 9 nucleotides line up with TRBD1. The CDR3 is made up of 15 amino acids. Germline loops: CDR1 SGHAT, CDR2 FQNNGV. With V trimmed by 3 bases and J by 7 bases, 9 bases remained unmatched.